This passage covers 32 T cell receptor beta chains from one sample sequenced in a study of T cell responses to AZD1222 COVID-19 vaccine. Assay used: immunoSEQ multiplex PCR; TCRdb lists only in-frame clones, some missing. The table has about 97,000 clones, 70% to 90% seen once. The input for sequencing was peripheral blood, taken on day 0 of AZD1222 vaccination. The receptors shown here come from an adult in good health.

The chain links TRBV28 to TRBJ1-5, with 9 nucleotides matching TRBD1. The CDR3 has 15 residues. V lost 6 bases, J lost 5 bases, and 8 bases stayed unmatched. Germline V CDR1 and CDR2: MDHEN, SYDVKM. DNA of the CDR3: TGTGCCAGCAGAACTACAGGGGGCGTTTATCAGCCCCAGCATTTT. As protein: CASRTTGGVYQPQHF. Full variable domain (missing parts from reference TRBV28 and TRBJ1-5): DVKVTQSSRYLVKRTGEKVFLECVQDMDHENMFWYRQDPGLGLRLIYFSYDVKMKEKGDIPEGYSVSREKKERFSLILESASTNQTSMYLCASRTTGGVYQPQHFGDGTRLSIL.

V gene TRBV3-1 (or the pseudogene TRBV3-2) combines with J gene TRBJ1-3; D perhaps matches TRBD1 (5 bases). V was shortened by 4 bases and J by 0 bases, with 19 bases between the two germline ends. This CDR3 region has 18 residues. From germline, CDR1 is LGHDT and CDR2 YNNKEL (reference sequence). CDR3 nucleotide sequence: TGTGCCAGCAGCCTGGGGCTGGTGCGGGGCTACTCTGGAAACACCATATATTTT. Amino acids: CASSLGLVRGYSGNTIYF.

V gene TRBV5-8 combines with J gene TRBJ2-5; tentatively, D is TRBD1 or TRBD2 (6 bases each). The length of the CDR3 is 15 residues. V shed 1 base and J shed 4 bases, with 14 bases lying between them. CDR1 and CDR2 from the germline V gene are SGHTS and YDEGEE. The CDR3 protein is CASSLKGGGRETQYF. DNA for the CDR3: TGTGCCAGCAGCTTGAAAGGGGGAGGTCGAGAGACCCAGTACTTC.

Note on this clone: Its ends do not fully match the called genes, so a read error is possible. The V call is TRBV4-1, the J call TRBJ2-1, with unresolved D. Germline CDR1 reads MGHRA; CDR2 reads YSYEKL. CDR3 length: 17 amino acids. CDR3 sequence (DNA): TGCGCCAGCAGCAAAGATGATAGGAGTGGGACCTACAATGAGCAGTTCTTC. Translation gives CASSKDDRSGTYNEQFF.

This chain links TRBV6-4 with TRBJ2-1; TRBD2 agrees at 7 bases. The length of the CDR3 is 15 residues. The germline gives CDR1 MRHNA, CDR2 SNTAGT. V lost 2 bases and J lost 7; bases outside the gene matches: 8. The CDR3 region is CASSDRAGEGNEQFF. The CDR3 bases are TGTGCCAGCAGTGACCGGGCGGGGGAGGGGAATGAGCAGTTCTTC.

This chain links TRBV6-5 with TRBJ2-5; 9 nucleotides agree with TRBD2. The V gene end was trimmed by 10 bases and the J gene end by 5 bases; junction bases not matched to a gene: 14. The CDR3 length is 15 residues. Per germline, CDR1 MNHEY and CDR2 SVGAGI. The CDR3 here is CATSGAGGNTETQYF. In nucleotides, the CDR3 is TGTGCCACCTCCGGGGCGGGGGGGAACACGGAGACCCAGTACTTC.

The chain couples TRBV2 to TRBJ2-7; the match to TRBD1 covers 8 bases. Trimming at V came to 6 bases and at J to 1 base, leaving 5 bases not matched to a gene. The germline gives CDR1 SNHLY, CDR2 FYNNEI. This CDR3 region has 14 residues. For the CDR3, the DNA is TGTGCCAGCAGGTCAGGGGGCGCATCCTACGAGCAGTACTTC. It codes for CASRSGGASYEQYF.

This chain joins TRBV6-4 and TRBJ1-2; tentative D call: TRBD1 (6 bases). The V end was cut by 0 bases, the J end by 4 bases, with 12 bases between. Germline V lookup: CDR1 MRHNA, CDR2 SNTAGT. This CDR3 has 15 residues. DNA of the CDR3: TGTGCCAGCAGTGACTCGAGTGAAGGGGGCTATGGCTACACCTTC. Its protein product is CASSDSSEGGYGYTF.

The rearrangement joins TRBV20-1 to TRBJ2-7, with D perhaps matching TRBD2 (6 bases). This CDR3 contains 15 residues. CDR1 and CDR2 from the germline V gene are DFQATT and SNEGSKA (reference sequence). Trimming left V 3 bases short and J 1 base short, with 16 bases between. This CDR3 is CSASPTAGRSYEQYF. CDR3 in DNA: TGCAGTGCTAGTCCTACGGCAGGGAGGTCCTACGAGCAGTACTTC.

This clone has just a few counts. The V gene is TRBV30, the J gene TRBJ1-4, with 7 bases lining up with TRBD1. The germline V gene has CDR1 GTSNPN and CDR2 SVGIG (reference sequence). This CDR3 contains 14 residues. Trimming at V came to 1 base and at J to 8 bases, leaving 7 bases not matched to a gene. The CDR3 here is CAWSATGIGEKLFF. The DNA of the CDR3 is TGTGCCTGGAGTGCGACAGGGATTGGGGAAAAACTGTTTTTT.

The table lists this clone with a count of one. The V and J genes are TRBV2 and TRBJ2-7, with 8 bases aligning to TRBD1. The CDR3 extends over 15 amino acids. From germline, CDR1 is SNHLY and CDR2 FYNNEI. With V trimmed by 11 bases and J by 0 bases, 12 bases remained unmatched. The CDR3 DNA is TGTGCCGCGCTACAGGGGGGATTAAGCTCCTACGAGCAGTACTTC. Protein sequence: CAALQGGLSSYEQYF.

The rearrangement joins TRBV5-1 to TRBJ1-6, with no clear D. The length of the CDR3 is 14 residues. V was shortened by 0 bases and J by 7 bases, with 8 bases between the two germline ends. CDR1 is SGHRS and CDR2 is YFSETQ in the germline V gene. As DNA, the CDR3 is TGCGCCAGCAGCTTGGGGGCATGGAATTCACCCCTCCACTTT. It translates to CASSLGAWNSPLHF.

This chain connects TRBV19 to TRBJ1-6; 7 nucleotides match TRBD1. This CDR3 has 19 amino acids. Germline values: CDR1 LNHDA, CDR2 SQIVND (reference sequence). The junction had 11 bases not matched to a gene; V was cut back by 3 bases and J by 0 bases. Here the CDR3 reads CASSIGLQGITSYNSPLHF. The CDR3, as DNA: TGTGCCAGTAGTATTGGTTTACAGGGGATAACCTCCTATAATTCACCCCTCCACTTT.

This CDR3 reads CASSPLGGASGSSYEQYF. In nucleotides, the CDR3 is TGCGCCAGCAGCCCTTTAGGAGGGGCTAGCGGAAGCTCCTACGAGCAGTACTTC. V usage is TRBV5-1 and J usage is TRBJ2-7; 7 bases align to TRBD2. Looked up from germline, CDR1 is SGHRS and CDR2 is YFSETQ. This CDR3 spans 18 amino acids. J was trimmed by 0 bases and V by 4 bases; bases with no gene match: 16.

V and J are TRBV5-4 and TRBJ2-5; D assignment may be TRBD1 or TRBD2 (6 bases each). The germline V gene has CDR1 SGHNT and CDR2 YYREEE (reference sequence). Deletions cut 0 bases from V and 3 bases from J, with 12 bases between. This CDR3 spans 15 amino acids. This CDR3 is CASSLVGGTKETQYF. The CDR3 bases are TGTGCCAGCAGCTTGGTAGGCGGGACAAAAGAGACCCAGTACTTC.

The chain's CDR3 is CASSRDTYEQYF. For the CDR3, the DNA is TGTGCCAGCAGCAGGGACACCTACGAGCAGTACTTC. J is TRBJ2-7 and V is TRBV7-9; TRBD1 might be the D (6 bases). Trimming took off 5 bases at V and 2 bases at J, with 7 bases between the two ends. Germline CDR1 and CDR2: SEHNR and FQNEAQ (reference sequence). This CDR3 is built from 12 residues.

This clone has just one count. CDR3 sequence (DNA): TGCGCCAGTCAGACAGGGGGGACCGGGGAGCTGTTTTTT. Amino acid sequence: CASQTGGTGELFF. The rearrangement joins TRBV10-1 to TRBJ2-2; 9 bases map to TRBD1. The V and J ends lost 9 bases and 5 bases, in that order; junction bases with no gene match: 4. There are 13 residues in the CDR3. CDR1 WNHNN and CDR2 SYGVQD come from the germline V gene (reference sequence).

V is TRBV5-1 and J is TRBJ2-3; TRBD2 agrees at 9 bases. This CDR3 has 16 amino acids. CDR1 and CDR2 (germline): SGHRS, YFSETQ. Trimming took 0 bases from V and 3 from J; bases not matched to a gene: 5. The CDR3, as DNA: TGCGCCAGCAGCTTGGAGGCTAGCGGGGAGACAGATACGCAGTATTTT. Its translation is CASSLEASGETDTQYF.

In DNA, the CDR3 is TGCAGCGTTGAAGCAGGGCCAGGGAGCTCCTACAATGAGCAGTTCTTC. Its translation is CSVEAGPGSSYNEQFF. The chain is built from TRBV29-1 and TRBJ2-1; D is possibly TRBD1 or TRBD2 (5 bases each). Trimming removed 1 base at V and 0 bases at J, with 13 bases between. From germline, CDR1 is SQVTM and CDR2 ANQGSEA. This CDR3 spans 16 amino acids.

The rearrangement uses TRBV6-5 and TRBJ1-6, with TRBD1 as a possible D gene (6 bases). With 7 bases removed from V and 4 bases from J, the gap between germline ends came to 14 bases. Germline V gene data show CDR1 as MNHEY and CDR2 as SVGAGI. The CDR3 contains 15 residues. The CDR3 bases are TGTGCCAGCACCCGGGACACCTTTTATAATTCACCCCTCCACTTT. As protein: CASTRDTFYNSPLHF.

The genes are TRBV4-1 and TRBJ1-5; D unresolved. Germline loops: CDR1 MGHRA, CDR2 YSYEKL. This CDR3 is built from 13 residues. Trimming shortened V by 1 base and J by 7 bases, and 8 bases separated the two germline ends. As DNA, the CDR3 is TGCGCCAGCAGCCAAGTCGGCGAACAGCCCCAGCATTTT. As protein: CASSQVGEQPQHF.

V usage is TRBV7-8 and J usage is TRBJ2-6; D gene uncertain. Germline CDR1 SGHVS, CDR2 FQNEAQ. CDR3 length: 18 residues. Trimming removed 5 bases from V and 1 base from J, with 18 bases in between. The DNA of the CDR3 is TGTGCCAGCAGCCCTGTTCACAGCGCCTTATCTGGGGCCAACGTCCTGACTTTC. Translated, it gives CASSPVHSALSGANVLTF.

V and J are TRBV24-1 and TRBJ1-5, with 8 bases matching TRBD1. The germline V gene encodes CDR1 KGHDR and CDR2 SFDVKD. Trimming at V came to 6 bases and at J to 6 bases, leaving 0 bases not matched to a gene. The CDR3 is 12 amino acids. CDR3 sequence reads: CATSQGAQPQHF. For the CDR3, the DNA is TGTGCCACCAGTCAGGGGGCTCAGCCCCAGCATTTT.

The gene calls are TRBV5-1 and TRBJ1-4; D is unresolved. The CDR3 has 14 residues. CDR1 SGHRS and CDR2 YFSETQ come from the germline V gene. V lost 4 bases, J lost 4 bases, and 11 bases lay in between. The CDR3 DNA sequence: TGCGCCAGCAGCGTCGCTGACGGTAATGAAAAACTGTTTTTT. Translated: CASSVADGNEKLFF.

V is TRBV27 and J is TRBJ1-1; D possibly corresponds to TRBD1 (5 bases). The germline gives CDR1 MNHEY, CDR2 SMNVEV (reference sequence). Trimming took 4 bases from V and 0 from J, leaving 6 bases between them. CDR3 size: 13 residues. The CDR3 DNA follows: TGTGCCAGCAGTTACAGGTTGAACACTGAAGCTTTCTTT. This translates into CASSYRLNTEAFF.

The chain uses TRBV6-5 and TRBJ2-2; 10 bases map to TRBD1. The CDR3 runs 15 residues. Per the germline V gene, CDR1 is MNHEY and CDR2 is SVGAGI. Germline trimming cut 6 bases from V and 3 bases from J; bases unmatched to any gene: 4. This chain's CDR3 is CASRDRGLYTGELFF. CDR3 coding DNA: TGTGCCAGCAGGGACAGGGGGTTGTACACCGGGGAGCTGTTTTTT.

J is TRBJ1-2 and V is TRBV7-8, with D unclear. The germline V and J ends were trimmed by 2 bases and 2 bases, with 9 bases remaining between them. The length of the CDR3 is 14 residues. Germline V gene lookup returns CDR1 SGHVS and CDR2 FQNEAQ. In nucleotides, the CDR3 is TGTGCCAGCAGCTTACAGGAAGGGAACTATGGCTACACCTTC. This gives the protein CASSLQEGNYGYTF.

The J gene is TRBJ1-6, the V gene TRBV18; a possible D gene is TRBD1 (5 bases). The CDR3 contains 14 residues. Germline V CDR1 and CDR2: KGHSH, LQKENI. Between the trimmed V and J ends, which lost 0 bases and 10 bases, there was a span of 10 bases. CDR3: CASSPPPGISPLHF. Here the CDR3 DNA reads TGTGCCAGCTCACCACCGCCAGGGATCTCACCCCTCCACTTT.

This clone was detected a few times. The chain is built from TRBV10-2 and TRBJ1-1, with D perhaps matching TRBD1 (6 bases). Trimming pared 7 bases from V and 3 bases from J, leaving 12 bases between. This CDR3 is built from 13 residues. Germline-derived CDR1 and CDR2 are WSHSY and SAAADI. The CDR3 nucleotides are TGCGCCAGCATAGATACAGGGTACACTGAAGCTTTCTTT. Protein product: CASIDTGYTEAFF.

This chain uses TRBV30 with TRBJ1-2; a weak D match, TRBD1 (5 bases). The CDR3 spans 12 residues. Germline-derived CDR1 and CDR2 are GTSNPN and SVGIG (reference sequence). Trimming cost V 2 bases and J 4 bases, with 8 bases left between them. The CDR3 nucleotides are TGTGCCTGGAGTTCAGGGCCCTATGGCTACACCTTC. Protein sequence: CAWSSGPYGYTF.

This clone was counted a single time. The chain carries TRBV19 and TRBJ2-1; TRBD2 matches at 14 bases. Trimming took 3 bases from V and 8 from J; bases not matched to a gene: 12. CDR1 and CDR2 (germline): LNHDA, SQIVND (reference sequence). The CDR3 spans 18 residues. CDR3 DNA sequence: TGTGCCAGTAGTATCTCCCGGACTAGCGGGGGGCTGGTCCATGAGCAGTTCTTC. Its translation is CASSISRTSGGLVHEQFF.

The chain recombines TRBV29-1 with TRBJ1-2; 8 nucleotides align to TRBD1. The V gene's germline CDR1 is SQVTM and CDR2 ANQGSEA. The V segment lost 5 bases and the J segment 8 bases; nucleotides outside the gene matches: 16. The CDR3 is 15 residues long. DNA for the CDR3: TGCAGCGTTCCCTATCAAGCCGGACAGGGAATGGGCTACACCTTC. Protein sequence: CSVPYQAGQGMGYTF. Full variable domain (remainder filled in from reference TRBV29-1 and TRBJ1-2): SAVISQKPSRDICQRGTSLTIQCQVDSQVTMMFWYRQQPGQSLTLIATANQGSEATYESGFVIDKFPISRPNLTFSTLTVSNMSPEDSSIYLCSVPYQAGQGMGYTFGSGTRLTVV.